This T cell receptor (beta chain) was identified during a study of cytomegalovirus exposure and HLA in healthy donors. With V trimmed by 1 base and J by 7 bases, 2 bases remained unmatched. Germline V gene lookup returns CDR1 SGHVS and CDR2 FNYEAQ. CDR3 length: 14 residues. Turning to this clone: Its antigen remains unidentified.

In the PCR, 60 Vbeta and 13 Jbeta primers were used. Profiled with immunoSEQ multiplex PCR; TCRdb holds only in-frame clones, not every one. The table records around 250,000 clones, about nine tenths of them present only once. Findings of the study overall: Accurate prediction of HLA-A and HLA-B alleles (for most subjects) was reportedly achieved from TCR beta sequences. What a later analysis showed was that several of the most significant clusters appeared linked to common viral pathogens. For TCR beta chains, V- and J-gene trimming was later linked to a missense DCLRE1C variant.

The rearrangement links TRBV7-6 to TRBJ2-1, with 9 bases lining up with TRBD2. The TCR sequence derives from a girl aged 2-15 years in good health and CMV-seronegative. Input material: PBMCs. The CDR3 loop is CASSLGSGRNEQFF. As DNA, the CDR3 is TGTGCCAGCAGCTTAGGAAGCGGGAGGAATGAGCAGTTCTTC.